The sequence of this T cell receptor beta chain was determined in a study of cytomegalovirus exposure and HLA in healthy donors (dated by TCRdb to about 2017). Regarding the research as a whole: According to an earlier analysis of 587 of the donors, about 179 million T cells yielded over 90 million unique TCR beta sequences and around 300 Gb of sequence data. A later genetic analysis took genome-wide SNP genotypes for about 55% of the 666 donors and used that subset as a discovery cohort. An early release covering 550 to 700 HLA-typed donors comprised roughly 300 gigabases of sequencing data and 85 million to 100 million unique TCR sequences. The number of typed donors differed by locus: roughly 620-640 for A, B, C, DRB1 and DQB1; 500 to 550 for DQA1; fewer than 610 for DPA1; and some 450 for DPB1. Donor age, sex, ethnicity and CMV serostatus were collected together with the repertoire data. The T cell repertoires of 666 subjects were profiled by immunosequencing and related to cytomegalovirus serostatus. High-throughput TCR immunosequencing, statistical association of individual TCRs with disease status, and machine learning were combined to predict cytomegalovirus infection status. An earlier analysis of some 500 of the donors applied high-throughput TCR beta sequencing to assess whether each TCR beta V gene segment acted as functional or pseudogenic. Rather than using new phenotypic data, the later analysis identified candidate immune exposures from TCR beta sequences and from how often those sequences occurred across donors. Every discovery cohort repertoire had been produced on one sequencing platform. A later analysis re-analyzed previously published TCR beta repertoires from several hundred donors and added high-resolution HLA genotyping to study TCR occurrence patterns. Among roughly 400 genotyped donors of the cohort, an average of approximately 250,000 unique TCR beta nucleotide sequences were sequenced per donor, roughly 20% of them non-productive. Both class I and class II loci were covered by HLA typing, at four-digit resolution. Of the roughly 390 genotyped donors, 65% to 90% were placed in the genetic ancestry cluster associated with self-reported Caucasian donors. A separate validation cohort of some 130 different subjects was used in addition to the 666-subject first cohort. The study aimed to test whether cataloging public T cell receptors could reveal signatures of past pathogen exposure. About 5 DR-DQ haplotypes were handled as single units for association and clustering, since linkage in the cohort was strong. Points the paper makes about the study in general: An association between a missense DCLRE1C variant and V-gene and J-gene trimming of TCR beta chains was found in a later genetic analysis and replicated in an independent cohort. Roughly uniform sequencing depth across donors was assumed in presence/absence analyses, although this assumption may not hold. Most TCR sequences were observed very rarely across donors, whereas some public TCRs were present in many individuals. Seventeen rarely observed V segments, including chromosome 9 orphons, were excluded from the earlier analysis of approximately 500 of the donors because counts were too low. Correlated functional status among segregating V segments might reflect linkage disequilibrium, but an unknown experimental factor could not be ruled out. In vitro tests confirmed that three of the cytomegalovirus-associated TCR beta chains recognize cytomegalovirus antigens. At a false discovery rate of 0.05, a later analysis linked around 15,000 TCR beta sequences to specific HLA alleles. A further reported finding was that TCR beta sequences accurately predicted the HLA-A and HLA-B alleles for most subjects in the first cohort. The cohort was sequenced for TCR beta chains only, and without alpha or paired-chain data the features that could be detected were limited. A later genetic analysis reported fewer N-insertions in productive TCRs among donors in an Asian-associated ancestry cluster than the roughly 700-donor mean. HLA typing was unavailable for some donors at each locus, so association tests used only the typed subset. In a later analysis, the rate of TCR association differed among HLA loci, with DRB1 alleles having the most associated TCRs and HLA-C alleles having the fewest. According to the authors, the approach could potentially be generalized to other disease states and immunological phenotypes. For the cohort, immune exposure information was limited to CMV serostatus. Broadly in line with IMGT annotations, most TCR beta V segments showed up in productive rearrangements about 87% or about 30% of the time in an earlier analysis of about 500 of the donors. Some IMGT-functional V segments, including TRBV6-2 and TRBV6-3, could not be distinguished by the 87-base-pair reads and were therefore excluded. Most CMV-associated TCR beta chains appeared to be HLA-restricted in a later analysis, and the HLA associations seemed to be driven largely by CMV exposure. Several of the top co-occurrence clusters appeared to be linked to parvovirus B19, influenza, CMV and Epstein-Barr virus, according to a later analysis. A cluster of highly shared sequence variants was judged likely to represent a technical artifact of the sequencing pipeline. When HLA alleles, especially DR and DQ, strongly co-occurred, attributing TCR associations to individual alleles was difficult. The study listed over 150 TCR beta chains as associated with cytomegalovirus. In both the original and validation cohorts, the classifier was reported to diagnose cytomegalovirus status with high specificity and sensitivity. In a later analysis, HLA-associated TCR beta chains were found to be more clonally expanded and to have lower generation probabilities than equally common non-associated chains.

To prepare the library, the immunoSEQ multiplex PCR assay was applied. For the multiplex PCR, a mixture combining 60 forward primers for TCR Vbeta segments and 13 reverse primers for TCR Jbeta segments was used. The CDR3 region of rearranged TCR beta genes was amplified from genomic DNA by a multiplex PCR assay. The Illumina HiSeq System was used to sequence the amplified TCR beta libraries as 87-base-pair reads. The authors processed their data as follows. A later analysis counted some 80 million unique TCR beta chains across the 700 or so repertoires, and 9.5 million to 11 million of these chains were shared by at least two donors. To remove PCR and sequencing errors, raw reads were error-corrected and collapsed into unique sequences using a nearest-neighbor algorithm that merged closely related sequences. V, D and J gene segments were assigned by aligning CDR3 sequences to IMGT reference sequences. For a sequence to be retained, a match of at least six nucleotides to both a V gene segment and a J gene segment was required. A rearrangement was called productive if the CDR3 had no stop codons and remained in frame with V and J, and every other rearrangement was called non-productive. CDR3 was defined by IMGT convention, running from the second conserved V-encoded cysteine to the conserved J-encoded phenylalanine. Sequences without an unambiguous match to a single V gene segment were excluded from the earlier analysis of a few hundred of the donors. An earlier analysis of a few hundred of the donors called V segments functional above 56.7% productive rearrangements and segregating when the between-donor standard deviation exceeded 5%. To diagnose cytomegalovirus status from the catalog of TCR beta chain sequences, a statistical classification framework was built. In a later analysis, V and J genes were assigned by comparing TCR nucleotide sequences against IMGT/GENE-DB human TR gene sequences. The TCRdist pipeline was used in a later analysis to assign CDR3 sequences and most-parsimonious VDJ recombination scenarios. In a later analysis, each TCR beta chain was defined by its CDR3 amino acid sequence together with its V-gene family, and reads without a unique V-gene family were excluded. In a later analysis, 450 to 600 highly shared, low-generation-probability nucleotide sequences were removed to address suspected cross-contamination and a sequencing artifact. For each public chain, a later analysis derived a clonal expansion index from normalized ranks of inferred template counts within each repertoire. In a later analysis, generation probabilities were computed with a VDJ recombination model fitted to out-of-frame rearrangements, and the resulting probabilities were checked against IGoR. Hypergeometric tests were used in a later analysis to score TCR-TCR, TCR-HLA and TCR-CMV co-occurrence, with a repertoire-size bias correction applied to the TCR pairs. A later analysis estimated false discovery rates by permuting HLA or CMV assignments 20 times. In a later analysis, co-occurring TCRs were grouped using DBSCAN, and TCRdist sequence similarity was added for clustering within HLA-allele-positive subsets. Repertoires with fewer than 30,000 or more than 120,000 public chains were left out of co-occurrence clustering, as were about five repertoires with anomalous nucleotide sharing. The immuneACCESS repertoire file appears here via TCRdb, limited to in-frame rearrangements. These files lack a portion of the clones; in checked studies, under half of the deficit traces to unresolved V genes, and the cause of the others is not known. V and J calls plus clone size are reproduced from that table; the DNA served to infer D and trimming. For this sample the table gives 110,000 to 150,000 clones, of which approximately 81% were detected only once. 2.5% of the sample is held by the ten biggest clonotypes.

The cohort comprised 666 healthy bone marrow donors. At the time of sampling, all cohort members were nominally healthy, though unrecorded immune exposures were likely present. The donor was CMV seronegative and belonged to the group of 350 or so seronegative cohort members. Each donor provided a peripheral blood sample, and peripheral blood mononuclear cells were used for TCR beta sequencing. Genomic DNA was extracted from the blood cell samples with the Qiagen DNeasy Blood Extraction Kit. Trimmed from V: 1 base; trimmed from J: 1 base; junction bases lacking a gene match: 4. The CDR3 sequence holds 16 residues, the cysteine and phenylalanine included. Only CDR3 DNA remains: 48 bases, in frame from the first base. Sequences MGHRA (CDR1) and YSYEKL (CDR2) are obtained from the germline V gene. As concerns this clone: The specificity of this receptor is unknown. No base-level quality is on record; no much larger clone is a single base apart.

Here the chain combines TRBV4-1 and TRBJ2-3, and 8 junctional nucleotides match TRBD2. The source of this sequence is a boy younger than 10 in good health and CMV-seronegative. Sample: PBMCs. The nucleotide sequence reads as follows: TGCGCCAGCAGCCAAGCCGCGGGGGGAGGCACAGATACGCAGTATTTT. This codes for CASSQAAGGGTDTQYF.